The 18 T cell receptor beta chains reported below all come from one sample, sequenced in a study of PD-1 blockade in classical Hodgkin lymphoma. Profiled with immunoSEQ multiplex PCR; TCRdb holds only in-frame clones, not every one. The data show 1,500 to 2,000 clones, 86% seen once. Every patient experienced relapse after autologous stem cell transplantation, and brentuximab vedotin exposure varied. Negative magnetic selection isolated CD4+ T cells from thawed PBMCs. The source was CD4+ T cells from blood, collected at baseline. These receptors originate from a human donor with classical Hodgkin lymphoma.

The rearrangement links TRBV5-1 to TRBJ2-7, with D unresolved. This CDR3 contains 13 residues. Germline CDR1 and CDR2: SGHRS and YFSETQ. Trimming shortened V by 0 bases and J by 7 bases, and 11 bases separated the two germline ends. The CDR3 spells CASSLATDGEQYF. The CDR3 DNA sequence: TGCGCCAGCAGCTTGGCAACTGATGGAGAGCAGTACTTC.

The chain links TRBV5-1 to TRBJ2-5, with 11 bases matching TRBD2. The CDR3 sequence is 16 residues long. Trimming cost V 3 bases and J 1 base; bases outside gene matches: 5. The germline V gene encodes CDR1 SGHRS and CDR2 YFSETQ. The DNA for the CDR3 is TGCGCCAGCAGCTGGGGACTAGCGGAACTCCAAGAGACCCAGTACTTC. Translating it yields CASSWGLAELQETQYF.

The chain carries TRBV2 and TRBJ2-7, with TRBD1 matching over 7 bases. Germline trimming cut 6 bases from V and 6 bases from J; bases unmatched to any gene: 20. This CDR3 is built from 17 residues. The germline V gene encodes CDR1 SNHLY and CDR2 FYNNEI. The CDR3 nucleotides are TGTGCCAGCAGGGCCGGGACAGCCCGGTCCCTGAGAGGCGAGCAGTACTTC. Translating it yields CASRAGTARSLRGEQYF.

The CDR3 here is CASSLGTPGGYYGYTF. CDR3 nucleotides: TGCGCCAGCAGCTTGGGCACCCCAGGGGGCTACTATGGCTACACCTTC. This chain connects TRBV5-1 to TRBJ1-2, with 8 bases aligning to TRBD1. Germline V lookup: CDR1 SGHRS, CDR2 YFSETQ. This CDR3 is built from 16 residues. V shed 0 bases and J 3 bases; nucleotides not matched to a gene: 7.

The V call is TRBV4-1, the J call TRBJ2-3, with D possibly TRBD1 on 5 matching bases. The CDR3 spans 17 residues. Germline loops: CDR1 MGHRA, CDR2 YSYEKL. The V gene lost 3 bases and the J gene lost 2 bases, with 18 bases spanning the gap. Written as DNA, the CDR3 is TGCGCCAGCAGCCAGGGGCAGGGCGGTTCTTTCACAGATACGCAGTATTTT. Translating gives CASSQGQGGSFTDTQYF.

The rearrangement links TRBV11-2 to TRBJ2-5, with D possibly TRBD2 on 5 matching bases. Trimming took off 3 bases at V and 2 bases at J, with 7 bases between the two ends. Per the germline V gene, CDR1 is SGHAT and CDR2 is FQNNGV. The CDR3 totals 13 residues. The CDR3 region is CASSLSGQETQYF. In DNA, the CDR3 is TGTGCCAGCAGCTTGAGCGGACAAGAGACCCAGTACTTC.

The chain combines TRBV18 with TRBJ2-1; 11 nucleotides match TRBD2. This CDR3 has 16 residues. V lost 5 bases, J lost 1 base, and 4 bases stayed unmatched. The germline V gene encodes CDR1 KGHSH and CDR2 LQKENI. The DNA of the CDR3 is TGTGCCAGCTCAGCTAGCGGGGGGCCTTCCTACAATGAGCAGTTCTTC. Translated, it gives CASSASGGPSYNEQFF.

This chain uses TRBV5-6 with TRBJ2-1, with 10 bases matching TRBD2. CDR1 is SGHDT and CDR2 is YYEEEE in the germline V gene. Trimming took 4 bases from V and 13 from J; bases not matched to a gene: 11. This CDR3 has 14 residues. CDR3 sequence: CASSPRVAGGGQFF. The CDR3 DNA reads TGTGCCAGCAGCCCCCGGGTAGCGGGAGGCGGTCAGTTCTTC. Full variable domain (outside the CDR3, taken from reference TRBV5-6 and TRBJ2-1): DAGVTQSPTHLIKTRGQQVTLRCSPKSGHDTVSWYQQALGQGPQFIFQYYEEEERQRGNFPDRFSGHQFPNYSSELNVNALLLGDSALYLCASSPRVAGGGQFFGPGTRLTVL.

The chain carries TRBV5-6 and TRBJ1-5; TRBD1 matches 7 bases. The CDR3 totals 13 residues. In germline, CDR1 is SGHDT, CDR2 YYEEEE. With 4 bases clipped from V and 6 bases from J, the junction kept 4 bases outside the gene matches. The CDR3 DNA reads as TGTGCCAGCAGCCCAGGGGGACTTCAGCCCCAGCATTTT. This translates into CASSPGGLQPQHF.

This chain links TRBV19 with TRBJ1-5; the match to TRBD1 covers 8 bases. V dropped 7 bases and J dropped 6; count of bases not matched to a gene: 11. This CDR3 contains 15 residues. CDR1 LNHDA and CDR2 SQIVND come from the germline V gene (reference sequence). This chain's CDR3 is CASKFERTGPQPQHF. The DNA for the CDR3 is TGTGCCAGTAAATTCGAGCGGACAGGGCCTCAGCCCCAGCATTTT.

The rearrangement uses TRBV4-2 and TRBJ2-3; no definite D call. The germline V and J ends were trimmed by 0 bases and 8 bases, with 6 bases remaining between them. The CDR3 is 12 amino acids. Germline V gene lookup returns CDR1 LGHNA and CDR2 YNFKEQ. CDR3 in amino acids: CASSQDRVTQYF. In DNA form, the CDR3 reads TGTGCCAGCAGCCAAGATAGGGTTACGCAGTATTTT.

Comments on this clone: The junction differs from germline at one of its ends, possibly a read error. V usage is TRBV5-4 and J usage is TRBJ2-1; TRBD2 aligns across 13 bases. The CDR3 is 17 residues long. Looked up from germline, CDR1 is SGHNT and CDR2 is YYREEE (reference sequence). The CDR3 reads CASSLGTGTSGARGVIF. The CDR3 DNA sequence: TGTGCCAGCAGCCTAGGTACAGGGACTAGCGGGGCCCGAGGTGTGATCTTC.

The rearrangement joins TRBV5-5 to TRBJ2-7; the D gene is possibly TRBD1 (6 bases). This CDR3 comprises 14 residues. The germline CDR1 and CDR2 sequences are SGHKS and YYEKEE (reference sequence). The V end lost 4 bases, the J end lost 4 bases, and 15 bases lay between the germline ends. The CDR3 loop reads CASSANRVMYEQYF. CDR3 DNA sequence: TGTGCCAGCAGCGCGAACAGGGTAATGTACGAGCAGTACTTC.

V and J are TRBV18 and TRBJ1-1, with unresolved D. Trimming shortened V by 2 bases and J by 3 bases, and 10 bases separated the two germline ends. Germline CDR1 is KGHSH and CDR2 is LQKENI. This CDR3 is 14 amino acids long. In DNA, the CDR3 is TGTGCCAGCTCACCAACCCTGGAGGACACTGAAGCTTTCTTT. It is translated as CASSPTLEDTEAFF.

V gene TRBV18 combines with J gene TRBJ2-3; 7 bases are a match to TRBD1. The CDR3 is 15 residues long. Germline V gives CDR1 KGHSH, CDR2 LQKENI. V gave up 1 base and J gave up 2 bases; unmatched junction bases: 3. CDR3 amino acids: CASSPLGQVTDTQYF. In DNA, the CDR3 is TGTGCCAGCTCACCACTTGGACAGGTCACAGATACGCAGTATTTT.

The chain couples TRBV2 to TRBJ1-3; D remains ambiguous. There are 14 residues in the CDR3. Trimming shortened V by 1 base and J by 3 bases, and 7 bases separated the two germline ends. Germline loops: CDR1 SNHLY, CDR2 FYNNEI. The CDR3 DNA is TGTGCCAGCAGTGAAGAGGCGGTTGGAAACACCATATATTTT. Amino acid sequence: CASSEEAVGNTIYF.

The rearrangement uses TRBV5-1 and TRBJ2-1; 10 bases agree with TRBD1. J gave up 10 bases and V 7 bases, and 8 bases lay outside the gene matches. Germline CDR1 and CDR2: SGHRS and YFSETQ. This CDR3 comprises 13 residues. This CDR3 is CASGTGEFGEQFF. The CDR3 bases are TGCGCCAGCGGGACAGGGGAGTTCGGGGAGCAGTTCTTC.

For the CDR3, the DNA is TGTGCCAGCAGGTCCCCCCTCCAAGAGACCCAGTACTTC. Encoded protein: CASRSPLQETQYF. The J gene is TRBJ2-5, the V gene TRBV6-5; D unclear. Trimming pared 6 bases from V and 1 base from J, leaving 9 bases between. This CDR3 spans 13 amino acids. Germline V lookup: CDR1 MNHEY, CDR2 SVGAGI.